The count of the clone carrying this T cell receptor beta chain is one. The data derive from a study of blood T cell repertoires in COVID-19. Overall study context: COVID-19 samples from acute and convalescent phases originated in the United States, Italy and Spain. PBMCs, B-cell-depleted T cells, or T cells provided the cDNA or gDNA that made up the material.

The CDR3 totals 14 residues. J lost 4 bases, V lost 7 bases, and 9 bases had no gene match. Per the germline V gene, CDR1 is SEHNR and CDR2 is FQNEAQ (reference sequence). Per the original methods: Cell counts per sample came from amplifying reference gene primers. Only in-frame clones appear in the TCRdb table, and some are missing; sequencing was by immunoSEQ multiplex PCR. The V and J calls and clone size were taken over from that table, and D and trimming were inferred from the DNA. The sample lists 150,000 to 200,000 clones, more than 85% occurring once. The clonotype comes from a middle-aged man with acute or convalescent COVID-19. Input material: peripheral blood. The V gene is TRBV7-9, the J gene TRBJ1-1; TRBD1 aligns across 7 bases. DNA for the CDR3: TGTGCCAGCATCGAGACAGGGTCGGGCACTGAAGCTTTCTTT. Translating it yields CASIETGSGTEAFF.